This TCR beta chain was recovered during a study of shared clonotypes between healthy human individuals (TCRdb year 2020). Context from the whole study: The cohort comprised two women and a few men aged 18 to 49 years. For each donor, three plates each were used for CD4 naive and CD4 memory, two plates were used for CD8 naive, and one plate was used for CD8 memory. The study deeply sequenced blood TCR repertoires of five healthy adults to estimate repertoire size and the extent of clonotype sharing between individuals. To increase sequencing depth and limit assay-specific biases, different laboratories used diverse techniques to prepare libraries and sequence TCR repertoires. Leukapheresis yielded between about 0.8 and 9.5 billion PBMCs per donor.

On this clone itself: Its target antigen remains unknown. It has no much larger one-base neighbor in the sample; base qualities were not kept.

The research as a whole found: Compared with non-shared clonotypes, clonotypes shared by all four sorted-subset donors had higher generation probabilities. Sampling was restricted to blood, and TCR repertoires in tissue are likely to differ from TCR repertoires in blood. The small number of donors limited the genetic and exposure-history diversity represented. Even with the large sequencing depth, rarefaction of the sorted-subset datasets indicated that sequencing was incomplete. Naive subsets generally had larger estimated clonotype richness than memory subsets. Pairwise subsampling led to the expectation that sequencing depth would affect the degree of clonotype sharing among donors. When a handful of donors were compared, the shared fraction of clonotypes was approximately 5% for naive CD4, about 4% for naive CD8, about 2.5% for memory CD4, and 0.4% for memory CD8.

TCR CDR3 regions were amplified from genomic DNA by multiplex PCR using the deep immunoSEQ assay. Extracted genomic DNA from each cell subset was distributed evenly across all wells of several immunoSEQ 96-well plates, and each plate was treated as a replicate. Each replicate PCR for sorted subsets received about 180 ng genomic DNA, equal to roughly 30,000 T cell genomes. Purified libraries were measured with a Qubit 3.0 fluorometer, size-checked on a Bioanalyzer 2100, and measured again with the KAPA Library Quantification kit. Every immunoSEQ 96-well plate was sequenced on a dedicated single-read 150-cycle Illumina NextSeq 550 flow cell. The original methods were these. The immunoSEQ output contained only junctional sequences without quality scores, so filtering could not match that applied to full-length reads. To assign V/J genes and CDR3, sequences were annotated using PyIR, a Python wrapper for IgBLAST v1.9, with IMGT germline references. Reads were removed for weak V/J assignments (E-value above 1e-6), missing CDR3, stop codons, out-of-frame junctions, or ambiguous translated residues. A V3J clonotype was defined by an identical inferred V gene, J gene, and CDR3 amino acid sequence. Percentage overlap between repertoires was computed as shared unique clonotypes divided by the size of the smaller repertoire. Richness of each repertoire was evaluated using RTK rarefaction, the Chao1 estimator, and Recon v2.1 estimates of unobserved clonotypes. Generation probabilities were computed with OLGA for all TCRbeta clonotypes obtained by the gDNA method from four donors. TCRdb took this table from immuneACCESS and kept in-frame rearrangements with V and J called. Such tables lack part of the clones; where checked against another copy, unresolved V genes explain under half of the gap, and the rest is unexplained. Clonal size and the V and J genes are those of that table, whereas D and trimming came from the DNA. This sample gives roughly 2.6 million clones in total; around 90% of them show up just once. About 0.13% of the sample goes to the ten largest clones.

Donors were healthy HIV-negative adults with no recently reported acute infections or vaccinations. Only Caucasian adults living in Nashville, Tennessee, USA were represented among the donors. CD4+ T cells were enriched through magnetic negative selection, after which naive cells were positively selected on CD45RA and the remaining negative fraction served as the memory subset. Blood was obtained by leukapheresis, after which PBMCs were separated by Ficoll-Histopaque density gradient centrifugation and cryopreserved in liquid nitrogen vapor phase. Analytical flow cytometry was used to check the purity and quantity of every magnetically sorted T cell population. Each sorted fraction had its genomic DNA isolated and then quantified by UV absorbance on a Nanodrop 2000c. V and J are trimmed by 0 bases and 2 bases, and the gene matches miss 2 bases of the junction. CDR1 and CDR2 were assigned from the germline V gene as SGHTA and FQGNSA. The CDR3 has 15 amino acids, counting the end cysteine and phenylalanine. CDR3 DNA only is kept here, 45 bases in frame from base 1.

The chain couples TRBV7-2 to TRBJ2-3, with 7 junctional bases fitting TRBD2. The receptor was derived from a man younger than 35 in good health. Sequencing input: naive CD4+ T cells sorted from blood. This specimen's cell subset or site label, interpreted: CD45RA+ positively selected. The bases read TGTGCCAGCAGCTTAGCCCTAGCGGTCACAGATACGCAGTATTTT. Its translation reads: CASSLALAVTDTQYF.